This T cell receptor (beta chain) comes out of a study of shared clonotypes between healthy human individuals. In the study overall: Donor ages ranged 18 to 49 years: two women, a few men. Three plates were used per donor for CD4 naive, three for CD4 memory, two for CD8 naive and one for CD8 memory.

There were no recent acute infections or vaccinations among the donors, who were healthy HIV-negative adults. Some clones are missing from TCRdb's copy, which holds only in-frame ones; the method was immunoSEQ multiplex PCR. Here the sample spans approximately 2,000,000 clones, roughly 90% being singletons. The sequenced sample consisted of naive CD4+ T cells from PBMCs. As for subset: CD45RA+ positively selected. This clonotype was obtained from a man between 18 and 35 years old in good health. Some clones in this sample may be carry-over from other donors' samples.

CDR3 protein: CASSRGQPDTQYF. In DNA form, the CDR3 reads TGTGCCAGCTCACGTGGACAGCCGGATACGCAGTATTTT. The chain joins TRBV18 to TRBJ2-3; possibly TRBD1 for D (6 bases). V lost 4 bases and J lost 6, with 11 bases in between. CDR1 and CDR2 from the germline V gene are KGHSH and LQKENI. The CDR3 runs 13 residues.